These T cell receptor beta chains were read from a single sample in a study of identical twins. TCRdb reprocessed the 5' RACE reads via MiXCR and lists one record per CDR3 protein. The sample shows 650,000 to 800,000 distinct CDR3 sequences, under 9% of them seen only once. These same records also appear under a second study, on yellow fever vaccine responses in identical twins.

The material sequenced was PBMCs. These receptors were obtained from a woman between 18 and 30 years old in good health. CDR3s include the opening cysteine and the closing phenylalanine or tryptophan. The D gene is left open where the match is weak. Expanded clones get a size class; other rows say once, few or many, or leave the size out.

length: 14
size: many
V: TRBV12-3/TRBV12-4
D: NA
J: TRBJ1-3
CDR3: CASTLRDGGNTIYF
DNA: TGTGCCAGCACCCTCCGGGACGGTGGAAACACCATATATTTT

length: 15
size: many
V: TRBV7-2
D: NA
J: TRBJ2-4
CDR3: CASSPPSPGGNIQYF
DNA: TGTGCCAGCAGCCCCCCTTCGCCGGGTGGAAACATTCAGTACTTC

length: 16
size: few
V: TRBV12-3/TRBV12-4
D: TRBD1
J: TRBJ2-3
CDR3: CASSKTQGVFTDTQYF
DNA: TGTGCCAGCAGCAAAACACAGGGGGTCTTCACAGATACGCAGTATTTT

length: 14
size: few
V: TRBV7-9
D: NA
J: TRBJ1-6
CDR3: CASSYSETNSPLHF
DNA: TGTGCCAGCAGCTATTCGGAAACTAATTCACCCCTCCACTTT

length: 14
size: many
V: TRBV7-9
D: NA
J: TRBJ1-4
CDR3: CASSSDLSYGKLFF
DNA: TGTGCCAGCAGCTCGGACCTGTCGTACGGGAAACTGTTTTTT

length: 16
size: few
V: TRBV7-9
D: TRBD1
J: TRBJ2-5
CDR3: CASSWGHGTGQETQYF
DNA: TGTGCCAGCAGCTGGGGGCACGGGACAGGCCAAGAGACCCAGTACTTC

length: 14
size: few
V: TRBV20-1
D: TRBD1
J: TRBJ2-7
CDR3: CSAHTTGASYEQYF
DNA: TGCAGTGCCCACACGACAGGGGCCTCCTACGAGCAGTACTTC

length: 16
size: few
V: TRBV28
D: NA
J: TRBJ1-4
CDR3: CASSPPWEGGGEKLFF
DNA: TGTGCCAGCAGTCCACCATGGGAGGGAGGTGGTGAAAAACTGTTTTTT

length: 16
size: NA
V: TRBV5-1
D: NA
J: TRBJ2-7
CDR3: CASSPGPRQAGYEQYF
DNA: TGCGCCAGCAGCCCCGGACCCCGACAGGCCGGCTACGAGCAGTACTTC

length: 15
size: many
V: TRBV2
D: TRBD1
J: TRBJ2-5
CDR3: CASTGDSSLQETQYF
DNA: TGTGCCAGCACCGGGGACAGCTCACTCCAAGAGACCCAGTACTTC

length: 15
size: few
V: TRBV7-9
D: TRBD1
J: TRBJ2-3
CDR3: CASSITLDRADTQYF
DNA: TGTGCCAGCAGCATCACCCTTGACAGGGCAGATACGCAGTATTTT

length: 16
size: NA
V: TRBV7-2
D: TRBD1
J: TRBJ1-3
CDR3: CASSRMGQRAGNTIYF
DNA: TGTGCCAGCAGCCGCATGGGACAGAGGGCCGGAAACACCATATATTTT

length: 16
size: many
V: TRBV20-1
D: NA
J: TRBJ1-5
CDR3: CSASPRPGLDNQPQHF
DNA: TGCAGTGCTAGCCCCCGCCCAGGGCTAGACAATCAGCCCCAGCATTTT

length: 13
size: NA
V: TRBV28
D: NA
J: TRBJ2-3
CDR3: CASKKPPADTQYF
DNA: TGTGCCAGCAAAAAACCGCCAGCCGATACGCAGTATTTT

length: 16
size: many
V: TRBV15
D: NA
J: TRBJ2-1
CDR3: CATSRDLGALNNEQFF
DNA: TGTGCCACCAGCAGAGATCTGGGGGCATTGAACAATGAGCAGTTCTTC

length: 14
size: few
V: TRBV12-3/TRBV12-4
D: TRBD1
J: TRBJ2-4
CDR3: CASSGTVGLDIQYF
DNA: TGTGCCAGCAGTGGGACAGTGGGGCTAGACATTCAGTACTTC

length: 16
size: NA
V: TRBV11-2
D: NA
J: TRBJ2-7
CDR3: CASSLVLGRQADEQYF
DNA: TGTGCCAGCAGCTTAGTTTTGGGTAGACAGGCCGACGAGCAGTACTTC

length: 12
size: many
V: TRBV5-1
D: NA
J: TRBJ2-7
CDR3: CASSLWGLEQYF
DNA: TGCGCCAGCAGCTTGTGGGGGCTCGAGCAGTACTTC

length: 18
size: few
V: TRBV6-1
D: TRBD2
J: TRBJ2-7
CDR3: CASRRTGLAGGAVYEQYF
DNA: TGTGCCAGCAGGCGGACTGGACTAGCGGGAGGAGCCGTGTACGAGCAGTACTTC

length: 16
size: NA
V: TRBV18
D: NA
J: TRBJ2-7
CDR3: CASSPTREMVGNEQYF
DNA: TGTGCCAGCTCACCTACGCGGGAAATGGTCGGCAACGAGCAGTACTTC

length: 15
size: NA
V: TRBV2
D: TRBD2
J: TRBJ2-5
CDR3: CASSEIAGGARTQYF
DNA: TGTGCCAGCAGTGAAATCGCGGGGGGGGCGAGGACCCAGTACTTC

length: 15
size: many
V: TRBV4-1
D: TRBD2
J: TRBJ2-7
CDR3: CASSQVGLAAYEQYF
DNA: TGCGCCAGCAGCCAAGTCGGACTAGCGGCCTACGAGCAGTACTTC

length: 11
size: few
V: TRBV29-1
D: NA
J: TRBJ2-5
CDR3: CSVEFVETQYF
DNA: TGCAGCGTTGAGTTTGTAGAGACCCAGTACTTC

length: 15
size: many
V: TRBV11-2
D: TRBD1
J: TRBJ2-1
CDR3: CASSFTGTGRNEQFF
DNA: TGTGCCAGCAGCTTCACCGGGACAGGGCGCAATGAGCAGTTCTTC

length: 17
size: NA
V: TRBV7-3
D: TRBD2
J: TRBJ2-2
CDR3: CASSLLGSGDPSGELFF
DNA: TGTGCCAGCAGCTTACTGGGTAGCGGGGACCCCTCCGGGGAGCTGTTTTTT

length: 12
size: many
V: TRBV20-1
D: NA
J: TRBJ2-5
CDR3: CSASGRAETQYF
DNA: TGCAGTGCTAGCGGGAGAGCCGAGACCCAGTACTTC

length: 14
size: few
V: TRBV12-3/TRBV12-4
D: NA
J: TRBJ2-5
CDR3: CASSPEGYQETQYF
DNA: TGTGCCAGCAGTCCCGAGGGGTACCAAGAGACCCAGTACTTC

length: 14
size: few
V: TRBV7-9
D: NA
J: TRBJ2-7
CDR3: CASSSRDLAYEQYF
DNA: TGTGCCAGCAGCTCCCGGGACTTAGCCTACGAGCAGTACTTC

length: 12
size: NA
V: TRBV29-1
D: NA
J: TRBJ2-1
CDR3: CSVRGLTIEQFF
DNA: TGCAGCGTTCGAGGACTTACAATTGAGCAGTTCTTC

length: 15
size: few
V: TRBV11-2
D: NA
J: TRBJ2-2
CDR3: CASSLTGLDTGELFF
DNA: TGTGCCAGCAGCTTGACCGGGCTAGACACCGGGGAGCTGTTTTTT

length: 15
size: NA
V: TRBV20-1
D: NA
J: TRBJ2-7
CDR3: CSARDAGARMYEQYF
DNA: TGCAGTGCTAGAGATGCGGGGGCGCGGATGTACGAGCAGTACTTC

length: 15
size: NA
V: TRBV7-2
D: NA
J: TRBJ1-4
CDR3: CASSLDGTTNEKLFF
DNA: TGTGCCAGCAGCTTAGACGGGACAACTAATGAAAAACTGTTTTTT

length: 20
size: NA
V: TRBV5-1
D: TRBD2
J: TRBJ2-3
CDR3: CASSTPGTSGTWMVTDTQYF
DNA: TGCGCCAGCAGCACCCCCGGGACTAGCGGGACGTGGATGGTTACAGATACGCAGTATTTT

length: 14
size: few
V: TRBV27
D: NA
J: TRBJ2-3
CDR3: CASTSFSSTDTQYF
DNA: TGTGCCAGCACTTCCTTCTCTAGCACAGATACGCAGTATTTT

length: 12
size: NA
V: TRBV2
D: NA
J: TRBJ1-1
CDR3: CASSGGMSEAFF
DNA: TGTGCCAGCAGCGGGGGTATGTCTGAAGCTTTCTTT

length: 13
size: few
V: TRBV7-3
D: TRBD1
J: TRBJ2-3
CDR3: CASSLAGTEAQYF
DNA: TGTGCCAGCAGCTTAGCCGGGACAGAGGCGCAGTATTTT

length: 20
size: NA
V: TRBV28
D: NA
J: TRBJ1-1
CDR3: CASSLSSLGTLDSLNTEAFF
DNA: TGTGCCAGCAGTTTAAGCAGTCTCGGGACTCTCGACTCCCTGAACACTGAAGCTTTCTTT

length: 13
size: NA
V: TRBV19
D: TRBD2
J: TRBJ2-7
CDR3: CASRPSGGGEQYF
DNA: TGTGCCAGTAGACCCTCCGGGGGGGGCGAGCAGTACTTC

length: 15
size: few
V: TRBV7-9
D: TRBD1
J: TRBJ2-5
CDR3: CASSTRDRVQETQYF
DNA: TGTGCCAGCAGCACCCGGGACAGGGTACAAGAGACCCAGTACTTC

length: 14
size: NA
V: TRBV4-1
D: NA
J: TRBJ1-5
CDR3: CASSRLPVDQPQHF
DNA: TGCGCCAGCAGCAGACTCCCCGTGGATCAGCCCCAGCATTTT

length: 14
size: few
V: TRBV7-9
D: NA
J: TRBJ2-7
CDR3: CASSLEVGADEQYF
DNA: TGTGCCAGCAGCTTAGAAGTGGGGGCCGACGAGCAGTACTTC

length: 16
size: few
V: TRBV7-2
D: TRBD2
J: TRBJ2-7
CDR3: CASSYKFSGAIYEQYF
DNA: TGTGCCAGCAGCTACAAATTTAGCGGGGCAATCTACGAGCAGTACTTC

length: 15
size: NA
V: TRBV3-1
D: NA
J: TRBJ2-1
CDR3: CASSPLPMGWNEQFF
DNA: TGTGCCAGCAGCCCCCTTCCGATGGGGTGGAATGAGCAGTTCTTC

length: 14
size: few
V: TRBV7-2
D: NA
J: TRBJ2-2
CDR3: CASSSSRVTGELFF
DNA: TGTGCCAGCAGCTCTTCAAGGGTGACCGGGGAGCTGTTTTTT

length: 16
size: few
V: TRBV24-1
D: TRBD1
J: TRBJ2-1
CDR3: CATSDQGATDYNEQFF
DNA: TGTGCCACCAGTGACCAGGGGGCTACGGATTACAATGAGCAGTTCTTC

length: 18
size: many
V: TRBV3-1
D: TRBD2
J: TRBJ2-5
CDR3: CASSPHDRLAGGVETQYF
DNA: TGTGCCAGCAGCCCCCACGACCGACTAGCGGGGGGGGTGGAGACCCAGTACTTC

length: 14
size: NA
V: TRBV27
D: NA
J: TRBJ2-7
CDR3: CASSSTSLSPPGYF
DNA: TGTGCCAGCAGTTCGACTAGTTTATCCCCCCCCGGATACTTC